Listed below are T cell receptor beta chains from one sample, sequenced in a study of OX40 agonist ivuxolimab in advanced cancers. Profiling relied on immunoSEQ multiplex PCR, and the TCRdb table lists in-frame clones only, not all of them. The top ten hold around 1.6% of the sample, which has 79,000 or so clones, about 90% seen once. The material sequenced was CD4+ or CD8+ T cells sorted from blood, taken in a trial of the OX40 agonist ivuxolimab. The origin of the receptors is an adult with an advanced solid tumor such as melanoma, head and neck, liver or kidney cancer. Each CDR3 is given with its conserved first and last residue. The D gene is left open where the match is weak. The size of a clone is reported for some rows only, either as once, few or many, or as a class for expanded clones.

V gene: TRBV7-9
D gene: .
clone size: .
J gene: TRBJ1-3
CDR3 DNA: TGTGCCAGCAGCTTACTTTCCAGCTTCGGAAACACCATATATTTT
CDR3 protein: CASSLLSSFGNTIYF

V gene: TRBV9
D gene: .
clone size: .
J gene: TRBJ1-4
CDR3 DNA: TGTGCCAGCAGCGTAGGGGTAGGGTCGGGGGAAAAACTGTTTTTT
CDR3 protein: CASSVGVGSGEKLFF

V gene: TRBV4-2
D gene: .
clone size: .
J gene: TRBJ2-1
CDR3 DNA: TGTGCCAGCAGCCAAGACCGGGACATCGGTCTGAGTCACGTCTTC
CDR3 protein: CASSQDRDIGLSHVF

V gene: TRBV6-5
D gene: TRBD1
clone size: .
J gene: TRBJ2-1
CDR3 DNA: TGTGCCAGCAGTTTACGGGACAGGGGAATCCATGAGCAGTTCTTC
CDR3 protein: CASSLRDRGIHEQFF

V gene: TRBV7-2
D gene: .
clone size: .
J gene: TRBJ2-5
CDR3 DNA: TGTGCCAGCAGCTTAGCGGCGACCCAGTACTTC
CDR3 protein: CASSLAATQYF

V gene: TRBV6-5
D gene: TRBD1
clone size: .
J gene: TRBJ1-1
CDR3 DNA: TGTGCCAGCAGCCGGGACAGCGCCTTAAACACTGAAGCTTTCTTT
CDR3 protein: CASSRDSALNTEAFF

V gene: TRBV6-1
D gene: .
clone size: .
J gene: TRBJ2-7
CDR3 DNA: TGTGCCAGCAGTGAAATAGGTCTCGAGCAGTACTTC
CDR3 protein: CASSEIGLEQYF

V gene: TRBV6-4
D gene: TRBD2
clone size: .
J gene: TRBJ2-2
CDR3 DNA: TGTGCCATCGGGGGGGCCGGCGGGGAGCTGTTTTTT
CDR3 protein: CAIGGAGGELFF

V gene: TRBV18
D gene: .
clone size: once
J gene: TRBJ2-3
CDR3 DNA: TGTGCCAGCTCACCACCGACGTCCACAGATACGCAGTATTTT
CDR3 protein: CASSPPTSTDTQYF

V gene: TRBV6-5
D gene: .
clone size: .
J gene: TRBJ1-3
CDR3 DNA: TGTGCCAGCAGTTCGCATTCACAGGGTTTTGGAAACACCATATATTTT
CDR3 protein: CASSSHSQGFGNTIYF

V gene: TRBV11-2
D gene: .
clone size: .
J gene: TRBJ1-3
CDR3 DNA: TGTGCCAGCAGCTTATCAAGGGTTTCTTACTCTGGAAACACCATATATTTT
CDR3 protein: CASSLSRVSYSGNTIYF

V gene: TRBV6-6
D gene: .
clone size: once
J gene: TRBJ2-5
CDR3 DNA: TGTGCCAGCAGTTTTACCCCCCAAGAGACCCAGTACTTC
CDR3 protein: CASSFTPQETQYF

V gene: TRBV6-1
D gene: TRBD1
clone size: .
J gene: TRBJ2-7
CDR3 DNA: TGTGCCAGCAGTGACGGGACAGGGAACGAGCAGTACTTC
CDR3 protein: CASSDGTGNEQYF

V gene: TRBV29-1
D gene: .
clone size: .
J gene: TRBJ2-7
CDR3 DNA: TGCAGCGTTGAGTGGTTGACTCCCTACGAGCAGTACTTC
CDR3 protein: CSVEWLTPYEQYF

V gene: TRBV30
D gene: TRBD2
clone size: few
J gene: TRBJ2-3
CDR3 DNA: TGTGCCTGGAGTAGGGGTAGCGGGGGCACAGATACGCAGTATTTT
CDR3 protein: CAWSRGSGGTDTQYF

V gene: TRBV28
D gene: .
clone size: .
J gene: TRBJ1-2
CDR3 DNA: TGTGCCAGCAGTCCCGGACATCTGTGGGCCTTC
CDR3 protein: CASSPGHLWAF

V gene: TRBV5-3
D gene: .
clone size: .
J gene: TRBJ2-5
CDR3 DNA: TGTGCCAGAAGCCCGGAACCAGACCGGGACAAAGGTCAAGAGACCCAGTACTTC
CDR3 protein: CARSPEPDRDKGQETQYF

V gene: TRBV5-1
D gene: .
clone size: .
J gene: TRBJ1-2
CDR3 DNA: TGCGCCAGCAGCTCACAGGCTTCCTATGGCTACACCTTC
CDR3 protein: CASSSQASYGYTF

V gene: TRBV10-1
D gene: TRBD2
clone size: .
J gene: TRBJ2-7
CDR3 DNA: TGCGCCAGCAGTGGCCATAGCGGGAGACCGTGCGAGCAGTACTTC
CDR3 protein: CASSGHSGRPCEQYF

V gene: TRBV7-9
D gene: .
clone size: .
J gene: TRBJ1-6
CDR3 DNA: TGTGCCAGCAGCTTAGCGCCGTCCGGTGAAGCACCCCTCCACTTT
CDR3 protein: CASSLAPSGEAPLHF

V gene: TRBV10-3
D gene: .
clone size: once
J gene: TRBJ2-3
CDR3 DNA: TGTGCCATCAGTGAGTTCGGGACGAGTAGCACAGATACGCAGTATTTT
CDR3 protein: CAISEFGTSSTDTQYF

V gene: TRBV15
D gene: .
clone size: .
J gene: TRBJ2-7
CDR3 DNA: TGTGCCACCAGCAGACTGACACCCCAGACCTACGAGCAGTACTTC
CDR3 protein: CATSRLTPQTYEQYF

V gene: TRBV28
D gene: .
clone size: .
J gene: TRBJ2-7
CDR3 DNA: TGTGCCAGCAGTTCACCCGACTGGACCTCCTACGAGCAGTACTTC
CDR3 protein: CASSSPDWTSYEQYF

V gene: TRBV2
D gene: .
clone size: .
J gene: TRBJ2-5
CDR3 DNA: TGTGCCAGCAGTGAATACGGGGGGCGGGAGACCCAGTACTTC
CDR3 protein: CASSEYGGRETQYF

V gene: TRBV5-4
D gene: .
clone size: .
J gene: TRBJ2-5
CDR3 DNA: TGTGCCAGCAGCTGGGCCGCGGGGCACGAGACCCAGTACTTC
CDR3 protein: CASSWAAGHETQYF

V gene: TRBV18
D gene: TRBD1
clone size: .
J gene: TRBJ2-7
CDR3 DNA: TGTGCCAGCTCACCCCCGACAGGGACCCACTACGAGCAGTACTTC
CDR3 protein: CASSPPTGTHYEQYF

V gene: TRBV5-6
D gene: .
clone size: .
J gene: TRBJ2-4
CDR3 DNA: TGTGCCAGCAGCCGGCTCACCCAAGTAGCCAAAAACATTCAGTACTTC
CDR3 protein: CASSRLTQVAKNIQYF

V gene: TRBV5-8
D gene: .
clone size: .
J gene: TRBJ2-3
CDR3 DNA: TGTGCCAGCAGCTTGCGAGGGACTCGCTTTACGGATACGCAGTATTTT
CDR3 protein: CASSLRGTRFTDTQYF

V gene: TRBV5-1
D gene: .
clone size: .
J gene: TRBJ1-4
CDR3 DNA: TGCGCCAGCAGCTTGTGGGGGCAGACTAATGAAAAACTGTTTTTT
CDR3 protein: CASSLWGQTNEKLFF

V gene: TRBV7-2
D gene: TRBD2
clone size: .
J gene: TRBJ2-7
CDR3 DNA: TGTGCCAGCAGCTTAGCGGAAGGGAGGGCCTACGAGCAGTACTTC
CDR3 protein: CASSLAEGRAYEQYF

V gene: TRBV7-9
D gene: .
clone size: .
J gene: TRBJ2-7
CDR3 DNA: TGTGCCAGCAGCTTATGGGAGGCCGGGGGCGAGCAGTACTTC
CDR3 protein: CASSLWEAGGEQYF

V gene: TRBV7-2
D gene: .
clone size: .
J gene: TRBJ1-4
CDR3 DNA: TGTGCCAGCAGCTTAGTGCAGTCTCGAAATGAAAAACTGTTTTTT
CDR3 protein: CASSLVQSRNEKLFF

V gene: TRBV19
D gene: .
clone size: .
J gene: TRBJ2-3
CDR3 DNA: TGTGCCAGTAGCAGATCCCCAGGGGATACGCAGTATTTT
CDR3 protein: CASSRSPGDTQYF

V gene: TRBV4-1
D gene: TRBD1
clone size: .
J gene: TRBJ2-6
CDR3 DNA: TGCGCCAGCAGCCTCGGACAGGGGTCCTCTGGGGCCAACGTCCTGACTTTC
CDR3 protein: CASSLGQGSSGANVLTF

V gene: TRBV28
D gene: .
clone size: .
J gene: TRBJ2-7
CDR3 DNA: TGTGCCAGCAGTTTTCCCCAGGGAGACGAGCAGTACTTC
CDR3 protein: CASSFPQGDEQYF

V gene: TRBV6-1
D gene: TRBD1
clone size: .
J gene: TRBJ2-7
CDR3 DNA: TGTGCCAGCAGTGAACGGCCGGACAGGTCCTACGAGCAGTACTTC
CDR3 protein: CASSERPDRSYEQYF

V gene: TRBV21-1
D gene: .
clone size: .
J gene: TRBJ2-3
CDR3 DNA: TGTGCCAGCAGCAACCCACCCCCCTGGCCTAGCACAGATACGCAGTATTTT
CDR3 protein: CASSNPPPWPSTDTQYF

V gene: TRBV28
D gene: TRBD2
clone size: .
J gene: TRBJ2-3
CDR3 DNA: TGTGCCAGCAGTCGGGGGGGACTAGCGGGAATTACAGATACGCAGTATTTT
CDR3 protein: CASSRGGLAGITDTQYF

V gene: TRBV6-1
D gene: .
clone size: .
J gene: TRBJ1-4
CDR3 DNA: TGTGCCAGCGGAGGTCTCTGGATTGAAAAACTGTTTTTT
CDR3 protein: CASGGLWIEKLFF

V gene: TRBV15
D gene: .
clone size: few
J gene: TRBJ2-7
CDR3 DNA: TGTGCCACCAGCAGAGATCTGGCAGCCTACGAGCAGTACTTC
CDR3 protein: CATSRDLAAYEQYF